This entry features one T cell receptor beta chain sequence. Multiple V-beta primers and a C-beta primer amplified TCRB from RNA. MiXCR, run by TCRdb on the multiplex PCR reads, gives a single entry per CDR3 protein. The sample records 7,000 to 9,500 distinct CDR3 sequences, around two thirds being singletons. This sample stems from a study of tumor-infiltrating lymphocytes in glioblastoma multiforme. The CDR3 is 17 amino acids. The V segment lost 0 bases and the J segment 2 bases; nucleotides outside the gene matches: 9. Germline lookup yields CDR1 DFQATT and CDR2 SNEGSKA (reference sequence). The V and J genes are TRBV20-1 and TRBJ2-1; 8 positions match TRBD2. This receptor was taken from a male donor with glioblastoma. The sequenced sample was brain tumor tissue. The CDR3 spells CSARDRVRRGAYNEQFF. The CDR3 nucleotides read TGCAGTGCTAGAGATCGGGTCCGGCGGGGGGCCTACAATGAGCAGTTCTTC.